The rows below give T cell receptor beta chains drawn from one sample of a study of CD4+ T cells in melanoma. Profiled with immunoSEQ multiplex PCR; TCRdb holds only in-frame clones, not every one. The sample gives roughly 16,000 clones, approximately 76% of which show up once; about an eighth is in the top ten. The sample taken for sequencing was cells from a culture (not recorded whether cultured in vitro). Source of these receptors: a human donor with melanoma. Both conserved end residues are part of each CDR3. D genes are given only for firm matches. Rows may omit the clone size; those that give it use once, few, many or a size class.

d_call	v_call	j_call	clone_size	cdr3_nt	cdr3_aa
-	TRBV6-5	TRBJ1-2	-	TGTGCCAGTAAACCTCAAGCTAACTATGGCTACACCTTC	CASKPQANYGYTF
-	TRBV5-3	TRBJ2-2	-	TGTGCCAGAAGCGCCCTTACTAGAGTTGAAGCCGGGGAGCTGTTTTTT	CARSALTRVEAGELFF
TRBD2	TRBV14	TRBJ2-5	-	TGTGCCAGCAGCCAAGAGGGTGGACTAGCGGGACAAGAGACCCAGTACTTC	CASSQEGGLAGQETQYF
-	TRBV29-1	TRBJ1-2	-	TGCAGCGTTCAAGGGGGGCGTAACTATGGCTACACCTTC	CSVQGGRNYGYTF
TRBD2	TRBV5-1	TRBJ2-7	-	TGCGCCAGCAGCGGGGGACTAGCGAGCTCCTACGAGCAGTACTTC	CASSGGLASSYEQYF
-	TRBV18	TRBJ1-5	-	TGTGCCAGCTCCCCGGACATAACCAATCAGCCCCAGCATTTT	CASSPDITNQPQHF
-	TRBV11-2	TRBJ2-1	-	TGTGCCAGCAGCTTTATACCGGCAGGCTCCTACAATGAGCAGTTCTTC	CASSFIPAGSYNEQFF
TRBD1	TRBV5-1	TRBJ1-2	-	TGCGCCAGCAGAAGGACAGGGCAGACTAACTATGGCTACACCTTC	CASRRTGQTNYGYTF
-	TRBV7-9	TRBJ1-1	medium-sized	TGTGCCAGCAGCGCCAGAGGCGCGAACACTGAAGCTTTCTTT	CASSARGANTEAFF
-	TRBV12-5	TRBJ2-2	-	TGTGCTAGTGGTCGTGGGGCCCCGGGGGGGGAGCTGTTTTTT	CASGRGAPGGELFF
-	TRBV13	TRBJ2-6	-	TGTGCCAGCAGCCCGACGGGGGGGGCCAACGTCCTGACTTTC	CASSPTGGANVLTF
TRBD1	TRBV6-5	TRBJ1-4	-	TGTGCCAGCAGTTACTCCCGAACAGGGGTTTACGAAAAACTGTTTTTT	CASSYSRTGVYEKLFF
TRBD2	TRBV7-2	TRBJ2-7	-	TGTGCCAGCAGCTTGACTAGCGGGGACTACGAGCAGTACTTC	CASSLTSGDYEQYF
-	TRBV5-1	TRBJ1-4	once	TGCGCCAGCAGCTTGGGGTCGGTAGTTGATGAAAAACTGTTTTTT	CASSLGSVVDEKLFF
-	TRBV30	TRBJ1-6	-	TGTGCCTGGGGTCGACGGGACGCCGATAATTCACCCCTCCACTTT	CAWGRRDADNSPLHF
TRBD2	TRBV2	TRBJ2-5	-	TGTGCCAGCACTAGAGCGGGGGGCCAAGAGACCCAGTACTTC	CASTRAGGQETQYF
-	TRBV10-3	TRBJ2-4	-	TGTGCCATCAGTGAGTCCGGACTACCGTCAAGGAACATTCAGTACTTC	CAISESGLPSRNIQYF
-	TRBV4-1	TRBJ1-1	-	TGCGCCAGCAGCCAAGATCGCGAGGACGAAGCTTTCTTT	CASSQDREDEAFF
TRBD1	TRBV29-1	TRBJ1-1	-	TGCAGCGGTGACAGGGGGAACACTGAAGCTTTCTTT	CSGDRGNTEAFF
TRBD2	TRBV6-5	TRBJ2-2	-	TGTGCCAGCAGTTTGGGACTAGCGGGCACCGGGGAGCTGTTTTTT	CASSLGLAGTGELFF
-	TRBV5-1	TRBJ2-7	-	TGCGCCAGCAGCTTGTCAGGGGTTTCCTACGAGCAGTACTTC	CASSLSGVSYEQYF
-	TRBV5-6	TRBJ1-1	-	TGTGCCAGCAGCCCCGCGGGGGGCCGGAATGAAGCTTTCTTT	CASSPAGGRNEAFF
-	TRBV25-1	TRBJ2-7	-	TGTGCCAGCACCTCATTGGGGGATTATAGCAACGAGCAGTACTTC	CASTSLGDYSNEQYF
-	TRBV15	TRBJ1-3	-	TGTGCCACCAGCAGAGGTGACAGCAGTTCTGGAAACACCATATATTTT	CATSRGDSSSGNTIYF
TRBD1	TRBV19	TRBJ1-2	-	TGTGCCAGTAGCTCTCCGGGACAGGAAGGCTATGGCTACACCTTC	CASSSPGQEGYGYTF
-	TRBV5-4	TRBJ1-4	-	TGTGCCAGCAGTTATTACCAGGGGTTCGGAGAAAAACTGTTTTTT	CASSYYQGFGEKLFF
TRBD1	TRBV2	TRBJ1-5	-	TGTGCCAGCAGGGGGAGCCTAGGGACAGGACTTAATCAGCCCCAGCATTTT	CASRGSLGTGLNQPQHF
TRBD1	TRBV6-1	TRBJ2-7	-	TGTGCCAGCAGTTTCCTGACAGGGGAGACGTACGAGCAGTACTTC	CASSFLTGETYEQYF
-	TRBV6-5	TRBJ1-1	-	TGTGCCAGCAGTTGGGGGCAGGGAGTAGTGAACACTGAAGCTTTCTTT	CASSWGQGVVNTEAFF
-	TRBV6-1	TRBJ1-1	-	TGTGCCAGCAGTGAGGGCACTCACACTGAAGCTTTCTTT	CASSEGTHTEAFF
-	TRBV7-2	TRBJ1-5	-	TGTGCCAGCAGCTCCTCCACCGGGCCCCTTCCCCAGCATTTT	CASSSSTGPLPQHF
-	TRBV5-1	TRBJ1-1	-	TGCGCCAGCAGCGCGGAGGACGGCGATATGAACACTGAAGCTTTCTTT	CASSAEDGDMNTEAFF
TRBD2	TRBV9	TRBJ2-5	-	TGTGCCAGCAGCGTTCACGGGACTACAACGTACCAAGAGACCCAGTACTTC	CASSVHGTTTYQETQYF
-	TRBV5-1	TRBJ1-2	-	TGCGCCAGCAGCTTGGCCCCCCCGACTAACTATGGCTACACCTTC	CASSLAPPTNYGYTF
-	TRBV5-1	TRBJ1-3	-	TGCGCCAGCACGGGGGGCTCCGGAAACACCATATATTTT	CASTGGSGNTIYF
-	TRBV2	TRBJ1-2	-	TGTGCCAGCAGTGGCCTTCGGGGTTCGGAGGGTGGCTACACCTTC	CASSGLRGSEGGYTF
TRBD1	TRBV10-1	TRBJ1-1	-	TGCGCCAGCAGTAGACAGGGGAGTGGCACTGAAGCTTTCTTT	CASSRQGSGTEAFF
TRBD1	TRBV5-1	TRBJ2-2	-	TGCGCCAGCAGCTTACAGGGGGCGACCGGGGAGCTGTTTTTT	CASSLQGATGELFF